This TCR beta chain was sequenced for a study of CD8 T cells in Susac syndrome. The V and J ends lost 6 bases and 4 bases respectively, with 4 bases between them. CDR1 SNHLY and CDR2 FYNNEI come from the germline V gene. CDR3 length: 10 amino acids. Roughly 0.45 to 1 ug RNA was reverse transcribed with random hexamers. A single record per CDR3 protein comes from TCRdb applying MiXCR to the immunoSEQ multiplex PCR reads. The table shows about 130,000 distinct CDR3 sequences, with roughly 94% occurring only once. Sequencing input: CD8+ T cells from PBMCs. This sequence originates from a human donor with Susac syndrome. This chain links TRBV2 with TRBJ2-7; no clear D gene. CDR3 sequence: CASSQYEQYF. The CDR3 nucleotides are TGTGCCAGCAGCCAATACGAGCAGTACTTC.